The rows below give T cell receptor beta chains drawn from one sample of a study of blood T cell repertoires in COVID-19. Some clones are missing from TCRdb's copy, which holds only in-frame ones; the method was immunoSEQ multiplex PCR. In the table there are under 250,000 clones, roughly 80% of which are singletons. The sample was peripheral blood. The receptor source for this set is an older man with acute or convalescent COVID-19. Each CDR3 is given with its conserved first and last residue. Each record gives: V gene, J gene, clone size, D gene, CDR3 protein, CDR3 DNA. D genes are given only for firm matches. Clone size is stated in some rows and not others, as once, few, many or a class when expanded.

v_call: TRBV7-9
j_call: TRBJ1-3
clone_size: NA
d_call: NA
cdr3_aa: CASSPLVGRGATGNTIYF
cdr3_nt: TGTGCCAGCAGCCCACTAGTTGGGCGGGGGGCGACTGGAAACACCATATATTTT

v_call: TRBV18
j_call: TRBJ1-1
clone_size: NA
d_call: NA
cdr3_aa: CASSPMRQPRGTEAFF
cdr3_nt: TGTGCCAGCTCACCTATGAGACAACCCCGGGGGACTGAAGCTTTCTTT

v_call: TRBV13
j_call: TRBJ2-7
clone_size: NA
d_call: TRBD2
cdr3_aa: CASSSALAGGSYEQYF
cdr3_nt: TGTGCCAGCAGTTCCGCACTGGCGGGAGGGTCCTACGAGCAGTACTTC

v_call: TRBV10-3
j_call: TRBJ1-2
clone_size: NA
d_call: TRBD1
cdr3_aa: CAISDLTGGDYGYTF
cdr3_nt: TGTGCCATCAGTGACCTTACAGGGGGCGACTATGGCTACACCTTC

v_call: TRBV12-5
j_call: TRBJ2-1
clone_size: once
d_call: NA
cdr3_aa: CASNRETSYNEQFF
cdr3_nt: TGTGCTAGTAACAGGGAAACCTCCTACAATGAGCAGTTCTTC

v_call: TRBV7-3
j_call: TRBJ1-1
clone_size: NA
d_call: TRBD1
cdr3_aa: CASSSNPVGQGGTEAFF
cdr3_nt: TGTGCCAGCAGCTCCAACCCGGTCGGACAGGGGGGTACTGAAGCTTTCTTT

v_call: TRBV5-1
j_call: TRBJ1-1
clone_size: NA
d_call: NA
cdr3_aa: CASSLARGGNTEAFF
cdr3_nt: TGCGCCAGCAGCTTGGCAAGGGGGGGAAACACTGAAGCTTTCTTT

v_call: TRBV12-3/TRBV12-4
j_call: TRBJ1-2
clone_size: few
d_call: TRBD1
cdr3_aa: CASSGQGAGGYTF
cdr3_nt: TGTGCCAGCAGCGGACAGGGGGCGGGTGGCTACACCTTC

v_call: TRBV5-1
j_call: TRBJ1-1
clone_size: NA
d_call: NA
cdr3_aa: CASSFQGMGTEAFF
cdr3_nt: TGCGCCAGCAGCTTTCAGGGCATGGGCACTGAAGCTTTCTTT

v_call: TRBV7-3
j_call: TRBJ2-2
clone_size: NA
d_call: NA
cdr3_aa: CASSPANTGELFF
cdr3_nt: TGTGCCAGCAGCCCCGCGAACACCGGGGAGCTGTTTTTT

v_call: TRBV24-1
j_call: TRBJ2-2
clone_size: NA
d_call: NA
cdr3_aa: CATSLSGSNTGELFF
cdr3_nt: TGTGCCACCAGCCTTTCAGGGTCGAACACCGGGGAGCTGTTTTTT

v_call: TRBV4-1
j_call: TRBJ1-2
clone_size: few
d_call: TRBD1
cdr3_aa: CASRPMGQAPSNYGYTF
cdr3_nt: TGCGCCAGCAGACCCATGGGACAGGCTCCGTCCAACTATGGCTACACCTTC

v_call: TRBV24-1
j_call: TRBJ2-3
clone_size: NA
d_call: TRBD2
cdr3_aa: CATSDPGTSGTDTQYF
cdr3_nt: TGTGCCACCAGTGACCCTGGGACTAGCGGTACAGATACGCAGTATTTT

v_call: TRBV19
j_call: TRBJ2-7
clone_size: NA
d_call: TRBD1
cdr3_aa: CASSSRRDRVNEQYF
cdr3_nt: TGTGCCAGTAGTTCCCGCCGGGACAGGGTCAACGAGCAGTACTTC

v_call: TRBV28
j_call: TRBJ1-5
clone_size: NA
d_call: NA
cdr3_aa: CASSSAAGNQPQHF
cdr3_nt: TGTGCCAGCAGTTCCGCGGCGGGAAATCAGCCCCAGCATTTT

v_call: TRBV3-1/TRBV3-2
j_call: TRBJ2-5
clone_size: NA
d_call: NA
cdr3_aa: CASSQVRETQYF
cdr3_nt: TGTGCCAGCAGCCAAGTCAGGGAGACCCAGTACTTC

v_call: TRBV28
j_call: TRBJ2-3
clone_size: few
d_call: NA
cdr3_aa: CASSPGRDTQYF
cdr3_nt: TGTGCCAGCAGTCCCGGGAGAGATACGCAGTATTTT

v_call: TRBV11-2
j_call: TRBJ2-7
clone_size: NA
d_call: TRBD1
cdr3_aa: CASSFTDRGYEQYF
cdr3_nt: TGTGCCAGCAGCTTCACGGACAGGGGCTACGAGCAGTACTTC

v_call: TRBV7-9
j_call: TRBJ2-7
clone_size: NA
d_call: NA
cdr3_aa: CASSLGGPSAYEQYF
cdr3_nt: TGTGCCAGCAGCTTAGGGGGCCCCTCCGCCTACGAGCAGTACTTC

v_call: TRBV7-2
j_call: TRBJ2-7
clone_size: NA
d_call: TRBD2
cdr3_aa: CASSYTSGRALQVYEQYF
cdr3_nt: TGTGCCAGCAGCTATACTAGCGGGAGGGCCCTCCAGGTATACGAGCAGTACTTC

v_call: TRBV4-1
j_call: TRBJ2-5
clone_size: NA
d_call: TRBD2
cdr3_aa: CASSQERGLVASGDSKETQYF
cdr3_nt: TGCGCCAGCAGCCAAGAACGGGGACTAGTGGCTAGCGGGGACAGTAAAGAGACCCAGTACTTC

v_call: TRBV5-4
j_call: TRBJ2-1
clone_size: NA
d_call: NA
cdr3_aa: CASSFKRSYNEQFF
cdr3_nt: TGTGCCAGCAGCTTCAAGCGGAGCTACAATGAGCAGTTCTTC

v_call: TRBV20-1
j_call: TRBJ2-5
clone_size: NA
d_call: NA
cdr3_aa: CSASREGVQETQYF
cdr3_nt: TGCAGTGCTAGTAGGGAAGGGGTACAAGAGACCCAGTACTTC

v_call: TRBV6-5
j_call: TRBJ1-4
clone_size: NA
d_call: NA
cdr3_aa: CASRKQGQEKLFF
cdr3_nt: TGTGCCAGCAGAAAACAGGGTCAGGAAAAACTGTTTTTT

v_call: TRBV19
j_call: TRBJ1-5
clone_size: NA
d_call: TRBD1
cdr3_aa: CASIPGTGVFQPQHF
cdr3_nt: TGTGCCAGTATTCCCGGGACAGGGGTCTTTCAGCCCCAGCATTTT

v_call: TRBV9
j_call: TRBJ2-7
clone_size: NA
d_call: TRBD2
cdr3_aa: CASSVTGLAGEGQYF
cdr3_nt: TGTGCCAGCAGCGTAACGGGACTAGCGGGAGAGGGGCAGTACTTC

v_call: TRBV28
j_call: TRBJ2-7
clone_size: NA
d_call: NA
cdr3_aa: CASRPLWTVLSHF
cdr3_nt: TGTGCCAGCAGACCTCTCTGGACAGTGTTGTCCCACTTC

v_call: TRBV5-6
j_call: TRBJ2-2
clone_size: NA
d_call: NA
cdr3_aa: CASSFLGGANTGELFF
cdr3_nt: TGTGCCAGCAGCTTTCTCGGGGGAGCCAACACCGGGGAGCTGTTTTTT

v_call: TRBV5-1
j_call: TRBJ1-6
clone_size: once
d_call: NA
cdr3_aa: CASSLAGTGDNSPLHF
cdr3_nt: TGCGCCAGCAGCTTGGCCGGGACGGGAGATAATTCACCCCTCCACTTT

v_call: TRBV15
j_call: TRBJ2-7
clone_size: NA
d_call: TRBD2
cdr3_aa: CATSRGFGLAGGPVFTYEQYF
cdr3_nt: TGTGCCACCAGCAGAGGATTCGGACTAGCGGGAGGGCCAGTCTTCACCTACGAGCAGTACTTC

v_call: TRBV28
j_call: TRBJ1-5
clone_size: NA
d_call: NA
cdr3_aa: CASGGNNQPQHF
cdr3_nt: TGTGCTAGTGGGGGGAACAATCAGCCCCAGCATTTT

v_call: TRBV5-1
j_call: TRBJ2-7
clone_size: NA
d_call: NA
cdr3_aa: CASSFLGGSSYEQYF
cdr3_nt: TGCGCCAGCAGCTTCCTCGGAGGGAGCTCCTACGAGCAGTACTTC

v_call: TRBV28
j_call: TRBJ1-4
clone_size: few
d_call: NA
cdr3_aa: CASSFPRGWEKLFF
cdr3_nt: TGTGCCAGCAGTTTTCCTAGGGGCTGGGAAAAACTGTTTTTT

v_call: TRBV28
j_call: TRBJ1-6
clone_size: NA
d_call: NA
cdr3_aa: CASRGLLGNSPLHF
cdr3_nt: TGTGCCAGCAGGGGGCTATTGGGAAATTCACCCCTCCACTTT

v_call: TRBV27
j_call: TRBJ2-1
clone_size: NA
d_call: TRBD2
cdr3_aa: CASSLSLAGYNEQFF
cdr3_nt: TGTGCCAGCAGTTTATCCCTAGCGGGATACAATGAGCAGTTCTTC

v_call: TRBV27
j_call: TRBJ2-2
clone_size: NA
d_call: NA
cdr3_aa: CASSFQQAIWGELFF
cdr3_nt: TGTGCCAGCAGTTTTCAACAGGCGATTTGGGGGGAGCTGTTTTTT

v_call: TRBV24-1
j_call: TRBJ2-2
clone_size: NA
d_call: NA
cdr3_aa: CATSEVSSGELFF
cdr3_nt: TGTGCCACCAGTGAAGTGAGTTCGGGGGAGCTGTTTTTT

v_call: TRBV18
j_call: TRBJ2-7
clone_size: few
d_call: TRBD1
cdr3_aa: CASSSLGTELGQYF
cdr3_nt: TGTGCCAGCTCATCTCTTGGGACAGAGCTCGGGCAGTACTTC

v_call: TRBV18
j_call: TRBJ1-4
clone_size: NA
d_call: TRBD1
cdr3_aa: CASSRLTGGDEKLFF
cdr3_nt: TGTGCCAGCTCACGCTTGACAGGGGGCGATGAAAAACTGTTTTTT

v_call: TRBV5-4
j_call: TRBJ2-4
clone_size: NA
d_call: NA
cdr3_aa: CASSLQGAKNIQYF
cdr3_nt: TGTGCCAGCAGCTTGCAGGGAGCCAAAAACATTCAGTACTTC

v_call: TRBV7-9
j_call: TRBJ1-2
clone_size: once
d_call: TRBD1
cdr3_aa: CASRQRVDRGLSGYTF
cdr3_nt: TGTGCCAGCAGACAGAGAGTTGACAGGGGGCTTAGTGGCTACACCTTC

v_call: TRBV7-9
j_call: TRBJ1-1
clone_size: NA
d_call: TRBD1
cdr3_aa: CASSLEGQGAHTEAFF
cdr3_nt: TGTGCCAGCAGCTTAGAGGGACAGGGGGCACACACTGAAGCTTTCTTT